The 22 T cell receptor beta chains below come from one sample, sequenced in a study of shared clonotypes between healthy human individuals. Profiled with immunoSEQ multiplex PCR; TCRdb holds only in-frame clones, not every one. The repertoire has over a million clones, around 78% of them found once; the top ten carry roughly 0.62%. Sequenced input: memory CD4+ T cells from PBMCs. Subset reported: CD45RA-negative fraction. These receptor sequences come from a man aged 18 to 30 in good health. Some clones in this sample may be carry-over from other donors' samples.

This clone showed up just a few times. This chain uses TRBV2 with TRBJ1-2, with D uncertain. Per germline, CDR1 SNHLY and CDR2 FYNNEI. V was trimmed by 3 bases and J by 2 bases, leaving 10 bases between them. CDR3 length: 14 residues. CDR3 residues: CASSDRRANYGYTF. CDR3 coding DNA: TGTGCCAGCAGTGACAGGAGGGCAAACTATGGCTACACCTTC.

In this sample, this clone turned up once. The gene calls are TRBV5-1 and TRBJ2-1; D may be TRBD2 (6 bases). The CDR3 length is 15 residues. The germline V gene encodes CDR1 SGHRS and CDR2 YFSETQ. The germline V and J ends were trimmed by 4 bases and 2 bases, with 13 bases remaining between them. DNA of the CDR3: TGCGCCAGCAGCGCGATGGGGGGTACCTACAATGAGCAGTTCTTC. Its protein is CASSAMGGTYNEQFF.

In this sample, this clone turned up a few times. This sequence joins TRBV5-1 and TRBJ2-4; 9 bases map to TRBD1. Looked up from germline, CDR1 is SGHRS and CDR2 is YFSETQ. Trimming cost V 3 bases and J 0 bases; bases outside gene matches: 7. The CDR3 is made up of 17 amino acids. The CDR3 DNA is TGCGCCAGCAGCTCGGGGACAGGGCCACTAGCCAAAAACATTCAGTACTTC. This encodes CASSSGTGPLAKNIQYF.

This clone was observed at least ten times. V gene TRBV6-5 combines with J gene TRBJ2-1; 8 positions match TRBD2. The CDR3 is made up of 14 amino acids. J lost 6 bases, V lost 7 bases, and 8 bases had no gene match. Germline values: CDR1 MNHEY, CDR2 SVGAGI. Here the CDR3 reads CASTDSGGRNEQFF. The CDR3 coding sequence is TGTGCCAGCACCGACTCGGGGGGGCGCAATGAGCAGTTCTTC.

This chain connects TRBV28 to TRBJ2-7; D is possibly TRBD1 (6 bases). This CDR3 is built from 14 residues. Germline loops: CDR1 MDHEN, CDR2 SYDVKM. Trimming removed 1 base from V and 5 bases from J, with 12 bases in between. CDR3 sequence (DNA): TGTGCCAGCAGTTTATCGCCAGGGGTCCACGAGCAGTACTTC. This encodes CASSLSPGVHEQYF. The variable domain in full, completed from reference TRBV28 and TRBJ2-7, reads DVKVTQSSRYLVKRTGEKVFLECVQDMDHENMFWYRQDPGLGLRLIYFSYDVKMKEKGDIPEGYSVSREKKERFSLILESASTNQTSMYLCASSLSPGVHEQYFGPGTRLTVT.

This clone turned up a few times. V gene TRBV18 combines with J gene TRBJ2-7; tentative D call: TRBD1 (6 bases). Germline CDR1 KGHSH, CDR2 LQKENI. The CDR3 extends over 15 amino acids. The V end lost 1 base, the J end lost 5 bases, and 15 bases lay between the germline ends. The chain's CDR3 is CASSPQAQGSHEQYF. The CDR3 DNA follows: TGTGCCAGCTCACCACAGGCACAGGGTTCGCACGAGCAGTACTTC.

This clone was counted many times. The chain is built from TRBV28 and TRBJ1-5; TRBD1 might be the D (6 bases). V gave up 7 bases and J gave up 3 bases, with 16 bases separating them. Germline CDR1 reads MDHEN; CDR2 reads SYDVKM. CDR3 length: 15 residues. Here the CDR3 DNA reads TGTGCCAGCACTTTCTCAGGGGCCCTCAATCAGCCCCAGCATTTT. It encodes CASTFSGALNQPQHF.

This clone was detected once. One junction end does not reproduce the germline sequence, and a read error may be involved. The sample carries other DNA sequences with the same CDR3. The chain employs TRBV7-2 and TRBJ2-5; D uncertain. The CDR3 length is 11 residues. In germline, CDR1 is SGHTA, CDR2 FQGNSA. CDR3 sequence (DNA): TGTGCCAGCAGCTACCAAGAAACCCAGTACTTC. Translating gives CASSYQETQYF.

This clone was picked up a small number of times. The gene calls are TRBV6-5 and TRBJ2-5; TRBD1 might be the D (5 bases). Deletions cut 2 bases from V and 5 bases from J, with 9 bases between. CDR1 is MNHEY and CDR2 is SVGAGI in the germline V gene. This CDR3 has 13 amino acids. The CDR3 sequence: CASSYPAGETQYF. CDR3 nucleotides: TGTGCCAGCAGTTACCCAGCAGGGGAGACCCAGTACTTC.

This chain uses TRBV10-1 with TRBJ2-5; D unclear. The DNA end lines up better with TRBJ2-7; the J call may be wrong. Germline V CDR1 and CDR2: WNHNN, SYGVQD (reference sequence). There are 14 residues in the CDR3. The CDR3 DNA reads TGCGCCAGCACCCCCTGGGCAATATCCTACGAGCAGTACTTC. It yields the protein CASTPWAISYEQYF.

The chain has TRBV6-6 and TRBJ2-2; D unclear. There are 13 residues in the CDR3. Germline CDR1 MNHNY, CDR2 SVGAGI (reference sequence). Deletions cut 11 bases from V and 0 bases from J, with 10 bases between. The CDR3 protein is CAAKTSNTGELFF. The CDR3, as DNA: TGTGCCGCCAAGACATCGAACACCGGGGAGCTGTTTTTT.

For the CDR3, the DNA is TGTGCCAGCAGCGCCGGGGGCGACTCTGGAAACACCATATATTTT. This gives the protein CASSAGGDSGNTIYF. The V call is TRBV9, the J call TRBJ1-3, with D perhaps TRBD1 (6 bases). V lost 3 bases, J lost 0 bases, and 10 bases lay in between. CDR3 length: 15 amino acids. CDR1 and CDR2 from the germline V gene are SGDLS and YYNGEE.

This rearrangement joins TRBV19 to TRBJ1-1, with D tentatively TRBD1 (6 bases). The V gene's germline CDR1 is LNHDA and CDR2 SQIVND (reference sequence). The CDR3 loop spans 13 amino acids. Trimming pared 5 bases from V and 4 bases from J, leaving 11 bases between. CDR3 region: CASSGQGSTEAFF. CDR3 coding DNA: TGTGCCAGTAGTGGGCAGGGGTCCACTGAAGCTTTCTTT.

This clone appeared once. The chain uses TRBV7-9 and TRBJ2-1; tentatively, D is TRBD2 (6 bases). There are 11 residues in the CDR3. Germline CDR1 SEHNR, CDR2 FQNEAQ (reference sequence). Trimming left V 1 base short and J 14 bases short, with 9 bases between. CDR3 sequence (DNA): TGTGCCAGCAGCTTAGGATGGGAGGAGTTCTTC. Its protein product is CASSLGWEEFF.

V is TRBV30 and J is TRBJ1-1; D might be TRBD1 (6 bases). Germline assignment: CDR1 GTSNPN and CDR2 SVGIG (reference sequence). The CDR3 runs 14 residues. V lost 0 bases, J lost 7 bases, and 15 bases lay in between. In nucleotides, the CDR3 is TGTGCCTGGAGTGTACAAGGGGGGCCCCGTGAAGCTTTCTTT. This codes for CAWSVQGGPREAFF.

The chain joins TRBV11-3 to TRBJ2-6; 7 positions match TRBD1. Losses at the gene ends were 3 bases for V and 0 bases for J; bases not matched to a gene: 5. CDR1 SGHNT and CDR2 YENEEA come from the germline V gene. This CDR3 comprises 17 residues. CDR3 DNA sequence: TGTGCCAGCAGCTTCAGGACAGGTAGCTCTGGGGCCAACGTCCTGACTTTC. It specifies CASSFRTGSSGANVLTF.

The J gene is TRBJ2-7, the V gene TRBV5-8; the match to TRBD2 covers 14 bases. Germline loops: CDR1 SGHTS, CDR2 YDEGEE. The CDR3 runs to 17 residues. Germline trimming cut 6 bases from V and 5 bases from J; bases unmatched to any gene: 13. CDR3 DNA sequence: TGTGCCAGCACCACAAATTTCGGGACTAGCGGGAGTAACGAGCAGTACTTC. Translating it yields CASTTNFGTSGSNEQYF. The full variable domain, rest sourced from reference TRBV5-8 and TRBJ2-7, is EAGVTQSPTHLIKTRGQQATLRCSPISGHTSVYWYQQALGLGLQFLLWYDEGEERNRGNFPPRFSGRQFPNYSSELNVNALELEDSALYLCASTTNFGTSGSNEQYFGPGTRLTVT.

In the case of this clone: Distinct nucleotide sequences in the sample also encode this CDR3. V and J are TRBV5-1 and TRBJ2-5, with TRBD1 as a possible D gene (5 bases). Per germline, CDR1 SGHRS and CDR2 YFSETQ. The CDR3 covers 13 residues. Trimming left V 3 bases short and J 5 bases short, with 11 bases between. Here the CDR3 reads CASSSSPGETQYF. For the CDR3, the DNA is TGCGCCAGCAGCTCTTCCCCAGGGGAGACCCAGTACTTC.

As DNA, the CDR3 is TGTGCCAGTTTACAGGGGAACAATCAGCCCCAGCATTTT. Protein sequence: CASLQGNNQPQHF. The chain carries TRBV19 and TRBJ1-5, with TRBD1 matching 7 bases. CDR1 LNHDA and CDR2 SQIVND come from the germline V gene (reference sequence). CDR3 size: 13 residues. Germline trimming cut 8 bases from V and 3 bases from J; bases unmatched to any gene: 4.

DNA of the CDR3: TGTGCCAGTAGTAAGATCCAAGAGACCCAGTACTTC. It translates to CASSKIQETQYF. This chain links TRBV19 with TRBJ2-5; D gene uncertain. The germline V gene encodes CDR1 LNHDA and CDR2 SQIVND (reference sequence). Between the trimmed V and J ends, which lost 4 bases and 1 base, there was a span of 4 bases. The CDR3 has 12 amino acids.

This clone was observed once. This chain's CDR3 is CASSPQSGVNWVTEAFF. The CDR3 coding sequence is TGTGCCAGCTCACCACAATCAGGGGTTAATTGGGTCACTGAAGCTTTCTTT. The chain has TRBV18 and TRBJ1-1; perhaps TRBD1 as D (6 bases). Germline lookup yields CDR1 KGHSH and CDR2 LQKENI. CDR3 size: 17 residues. V dropped 1 base and J dropped 4 bases, with 19 bases sitting between them.

The rearrangement joins TRBV7-9 to TRBJ2-1; D is unresolved. The CDR3 contains 12 residues. Per germline, CDR1 SEHNR and CDR2 FQNEAQ (reference sequence). V lost 5 bases to trimming and J lost 9 bases, with 11 bases between them. DNA for the CDR3: TGTGCCAGCAGCGTTGGTGGTGGTGAGCAGTTCTTC. Translated, it gives CASSVGGGEQFF.